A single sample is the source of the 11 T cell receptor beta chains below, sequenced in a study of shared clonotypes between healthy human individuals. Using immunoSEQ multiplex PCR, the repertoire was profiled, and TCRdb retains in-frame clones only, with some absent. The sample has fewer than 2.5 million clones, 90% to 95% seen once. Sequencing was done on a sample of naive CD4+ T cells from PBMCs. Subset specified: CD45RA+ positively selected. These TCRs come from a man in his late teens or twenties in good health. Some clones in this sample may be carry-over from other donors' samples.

The CDR3 here is CAISESLQKAFF. The CDR3, as DNA: TGTGCCATCAGTGAGTCGTTACAAAAAGCTTTCTTT. This sequence joins TRBV10-3 and TRBJ1-1; no definite D call. CDR3 length: 12 residues. The V and J ends lost 0 bases and 9 bases respectively, with 8 bases between them. The germline V gene has CDR1 ENHRY and CDR2 SYGVKD.

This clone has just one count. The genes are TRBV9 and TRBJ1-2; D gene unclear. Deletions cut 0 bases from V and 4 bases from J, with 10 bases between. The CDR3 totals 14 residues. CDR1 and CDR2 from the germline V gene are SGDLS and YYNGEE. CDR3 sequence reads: CASSVETALYGYTF. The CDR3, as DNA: TGTGCCAGCAGCGTAGAGACCGCCCTCTATGGCTACACCTTC.

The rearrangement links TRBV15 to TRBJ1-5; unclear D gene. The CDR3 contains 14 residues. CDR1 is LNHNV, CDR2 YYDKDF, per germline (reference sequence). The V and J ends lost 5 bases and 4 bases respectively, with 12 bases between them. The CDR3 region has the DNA TGTGCCACCAGCCCAAGAGGAGGAAATCAGCCCCAGCATTTT. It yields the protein CATSPRGGNQPQHF.

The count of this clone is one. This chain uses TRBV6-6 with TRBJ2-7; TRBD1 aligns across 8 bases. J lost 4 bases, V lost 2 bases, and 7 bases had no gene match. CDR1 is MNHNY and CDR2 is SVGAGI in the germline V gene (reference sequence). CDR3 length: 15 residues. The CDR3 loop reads CASSYPGQGAYEQYF. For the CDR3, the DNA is TGTGCCAGCAGTTACCCAGGACAGGGTGCGTACGAGCAGTACTTC.

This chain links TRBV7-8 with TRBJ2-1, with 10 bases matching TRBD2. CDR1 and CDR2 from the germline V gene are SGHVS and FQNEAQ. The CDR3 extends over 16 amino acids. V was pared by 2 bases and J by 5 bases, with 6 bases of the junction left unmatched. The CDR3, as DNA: TGTGCCAGCAGCTTAAGTAGCGGGAGGTCGAACAATGAGCAGTTCTTC. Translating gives CASSLSSGRSNNEQFF.

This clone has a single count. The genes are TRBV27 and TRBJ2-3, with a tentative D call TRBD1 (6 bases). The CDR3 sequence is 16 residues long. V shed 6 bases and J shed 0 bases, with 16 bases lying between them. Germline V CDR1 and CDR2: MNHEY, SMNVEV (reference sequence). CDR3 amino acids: CASSPWDIMSTDTQYF. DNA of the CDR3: TGTGCCAGCAGCCCCTGGGACATTATGAGCACAGATACGCAGTATTTT.

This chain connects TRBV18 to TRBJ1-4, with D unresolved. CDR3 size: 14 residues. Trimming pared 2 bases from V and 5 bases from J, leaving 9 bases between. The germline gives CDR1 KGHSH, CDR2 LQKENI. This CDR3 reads CASSPIDGNEKLFF. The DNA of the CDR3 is TGTGCCAGCTCACCAATCGACGGGAATGAAAAACTGTTTTTT.

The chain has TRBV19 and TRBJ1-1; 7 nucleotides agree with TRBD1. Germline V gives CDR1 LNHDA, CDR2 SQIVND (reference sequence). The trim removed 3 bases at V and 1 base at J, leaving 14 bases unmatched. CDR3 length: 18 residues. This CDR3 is CASSILGGRGSWNTEAFF. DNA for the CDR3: TGTGCCAGTAGTATCTTAGGCGGCAGGGGGAGCTGGAACACTGAAGCTTTCTTT.

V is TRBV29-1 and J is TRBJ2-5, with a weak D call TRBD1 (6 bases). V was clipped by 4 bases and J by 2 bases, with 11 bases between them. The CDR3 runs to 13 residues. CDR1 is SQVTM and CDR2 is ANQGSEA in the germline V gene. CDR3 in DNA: TGCAGCGTTGCGCAGGGGAATCAAGAGACCCAGTACTTC. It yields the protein CSVAQGNQETQYF.

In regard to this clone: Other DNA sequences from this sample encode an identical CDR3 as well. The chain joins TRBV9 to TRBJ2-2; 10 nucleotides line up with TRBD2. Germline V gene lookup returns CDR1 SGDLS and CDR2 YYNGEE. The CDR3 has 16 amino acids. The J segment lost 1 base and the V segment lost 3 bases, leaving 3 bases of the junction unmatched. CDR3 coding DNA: TGTGCCAGCAGCGCACGGACTAGCGGGAACACCGGGGAGCTGTTTTTT. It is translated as CASSARTSGNTGELFF.

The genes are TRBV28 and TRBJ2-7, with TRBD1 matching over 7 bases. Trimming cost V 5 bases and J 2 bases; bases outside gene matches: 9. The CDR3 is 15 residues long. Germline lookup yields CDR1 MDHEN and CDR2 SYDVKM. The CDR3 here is CASSPPRGQPYEQYF. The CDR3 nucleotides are TGTGCCAGCAGTCCTCCACGGGGACAGCCCTACGAGCAGTACTTC.